This T cell receptor beta chain is from a study of cytomegalovirus exposure and HLA in healthy donors. Across the whole study: Unique TCRs from HLA-typed donors, around 79 million of them, were held in an early data release.

Regarding donors, all were healthy bone marrow donors. CDR3 length: 13 residues. V dropped 5 bases and J dropped 5 bases, with 9 bases sitting between them. From germline, CDR1 is MGHRA and CDR2 YSYEKL. On this clone: Its specificity is unknown.

60 Vbeta and 13 Jbeta primers were used in PCR. The repertoire was sequenced with immunoSEQ multiplex PCR; TCRdb's copy has only in-frame clones and lacks some. Of roughly 170,000 clones detected, 80% appear once; the ten largest clones hold 4.5%. Study-wide results and caveats: TCR beta chain V- and J-gene trimming was linked, in a later analysis, to a missense variant in DCLRE1C. Per a prior analysis, the majority of TCR beta V segments were productive roughly 90% or roughly 30% of the time.

The clonotype originates from a woman aged 45 to 65 in good health and CMV-seropositive. Sequencing was carried out using PBMCs. This chain joins TRBV4-1 and TRBJ2-2, with unresolved D. CDR3 amino acids: CASSDQVTGELFF. In DNA form, the CDR3 reads TGCGCCAGCAGCGATCAGGTAACCGGGGAGCTGTTTTTT.